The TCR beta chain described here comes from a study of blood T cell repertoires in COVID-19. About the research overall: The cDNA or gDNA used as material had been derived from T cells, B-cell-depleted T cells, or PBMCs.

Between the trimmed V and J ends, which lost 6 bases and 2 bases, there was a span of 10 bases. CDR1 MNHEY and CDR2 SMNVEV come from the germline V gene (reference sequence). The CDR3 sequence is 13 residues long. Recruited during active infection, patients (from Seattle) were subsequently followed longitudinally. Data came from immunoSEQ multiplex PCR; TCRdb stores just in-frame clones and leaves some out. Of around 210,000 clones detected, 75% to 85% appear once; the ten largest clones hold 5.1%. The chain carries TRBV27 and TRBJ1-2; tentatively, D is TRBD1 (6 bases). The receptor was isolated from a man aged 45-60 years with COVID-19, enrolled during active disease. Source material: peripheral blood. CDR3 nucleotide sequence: TGTGCCAGCAGACCAACAGGGAACTATGGCTACACCTTC. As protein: CASRPTGNYGYTF.